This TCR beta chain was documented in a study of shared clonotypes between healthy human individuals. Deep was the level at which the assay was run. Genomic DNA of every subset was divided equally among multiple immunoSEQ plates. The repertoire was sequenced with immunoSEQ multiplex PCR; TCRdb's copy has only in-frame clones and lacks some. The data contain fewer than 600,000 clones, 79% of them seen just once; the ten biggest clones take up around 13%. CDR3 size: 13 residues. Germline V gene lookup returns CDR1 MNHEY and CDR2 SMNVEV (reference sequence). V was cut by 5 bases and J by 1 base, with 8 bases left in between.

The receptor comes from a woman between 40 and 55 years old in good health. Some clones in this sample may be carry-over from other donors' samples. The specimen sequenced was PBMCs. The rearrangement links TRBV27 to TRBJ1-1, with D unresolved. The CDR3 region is CASSINRNTEAFF. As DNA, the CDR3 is TGTGCCAGCAGTATCAATAGGAACACTGAAGCTTTCTTT.